What follows describes a single TCR beta chain. The antigen remains unidentified. Trimming took 1 base from V and 2 from J, leaving 8 bases between them. Germline values: CDR1 LNHNV, CDR2 YYDKDF (reference sequence). The CDR3 sequence is 14 residues long. These data belong to a study of cytomegalovirus exposure and HLA in healthy donors. Findings and caveats of the study: Several V segments, TRBV6-2 and TRBV6-3 among them, could not be told apart and were dropped. CMV serostatus was the only recorded immune exposure for donors. Per a prior analysis, the majority of TCR beta V segments were productive roughly 90% or roughly 30% of the time. Trimming of TCR beta V- and J-genes showed a link, identified in a later analysis, to a missense DCLRE1C variant.

The PCR had 60 Vbeta and 13 Jbeta primers. Using immunoSEQ multiplex PCR, the repertoire was profiled, and TCRdb retains in-frame clones only, with some absent. This sample has around 150,000 clones, with around four fifths found just once. The rearrangement uses TRBV15 and TRBJ2-5; the D is unclear. This receptor was identified in a male donor in good health and CMV-seronegative. The sample consisted of PBMCs. CDR3 DNA: TGTGCCACCAGCAGAGTGTCTTTACAAGAGACCCAGTACTTC. Its protein product is CATSRVSLQETQYF.